This entry describes one T cell receptor beta chain. The CDR3 consists of 14 residues. Germline lookup yields CDR1 KGHSH and CDR2 LQKENI. Between the trimmed V and J ends, which lost 2 bases and 5 bases, there was a span of 12 bases. Libraries were prepared by immunoSEQ multiplex PCR; TCRdb keeps only in-frame clonotypes and omits some of them. Among about 200,000 clones listed, 86% were seen once. The data were taken from a study of cytomegalovirus exposure and HLA in healthy donors. The sequencing input was PBMCs. The rearrangement links TRBV18 to TRBJ1-1; no definite D call. This clonotype was obtained from a woman under 30 in good health and CMV-seronegative. Here the CDR3 reads CASSPGGFRTEAFF. Written as DNA, the CDR3 is TGTGCCAGCTCACCAGGCGGGTTCCGGACTGAAGCTTTCTTT.